This T cell receptor (beta chain) was captured by sequencing in a study of control samples from healthy donors and cancer patients. Clones were read by immunoSEQ multiplex PCR, and TCRdb kept only the in-frame ones, dropping some. This table has approximately 100,000 clones, around 89% appearing once. This CDR3 has 15 residues. V lost 2 bases and J 7 bases, leaving 17 bases between the germline ends. CDR1 and CDR2 (germline): SGHAT, FQNNGV. This receptor was taken from a man aged 25-40 years in good health. The chain combines TRBV11-2 with TRBJ1-2; D gene unclear. Sample: blood. For the CDR3, the DNA is TGTGCCAGCAGCTTACCAGACCGCCCTGGGAGTGGCTACACCTTC. This encodes CASSLPDRPGSGYTF. Drawing the rest from reference TRBV11-2 and TRBJ1-2, the complete variable domain is EAGVAQSPRYKIIEKRQSVAFWCNPISGHATLYWYQQILGQGPKLLIQFQNNGVVDDSQLPKDRFSAERLKGVDSTLKIQPAKLEDSAVYLCASSLPDRPGSGYTFGSGTRLTVV.